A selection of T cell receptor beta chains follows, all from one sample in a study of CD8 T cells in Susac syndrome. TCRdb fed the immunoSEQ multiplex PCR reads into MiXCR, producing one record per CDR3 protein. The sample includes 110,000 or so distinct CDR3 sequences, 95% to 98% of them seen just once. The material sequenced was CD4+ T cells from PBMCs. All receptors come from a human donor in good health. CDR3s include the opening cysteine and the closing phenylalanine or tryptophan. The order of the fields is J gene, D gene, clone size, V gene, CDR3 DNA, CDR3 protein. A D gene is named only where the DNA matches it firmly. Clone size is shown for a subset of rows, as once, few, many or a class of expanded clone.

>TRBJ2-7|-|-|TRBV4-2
TGTGCCAGCAGCCAAGATCGCTCGGGAAACGAGCAGTACTTC
CASSQDRSGNEQYF
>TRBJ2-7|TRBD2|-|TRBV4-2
TGTGCCAGCAGCCAAGATACGGCTAGCGGGGAAATTACGAGGCAGTACTTC
CASSQDTASGEITRQYF
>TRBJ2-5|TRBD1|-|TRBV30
TGTGCCTGGAGTTCAGGGGGTTGGACCCAGTACTTC
CAWSSGGWTQYF
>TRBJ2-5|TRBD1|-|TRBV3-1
TGTGCCAGCAGCCAAGGACAGGGCACGTACCAAGAGACCCAGTACTTC
CASSQGQGTYQETQYF
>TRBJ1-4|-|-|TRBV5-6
TGTGCCAGCAGCTCGGTATTAAAAGGACAGCGGGATGAAAAACTGTTTTTT
CASSSVLKGQRDEKLFF
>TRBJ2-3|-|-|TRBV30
TGTGCCTGGAGTGTACCCGATACGCAGTATTTT
CAWSVPDTQYF
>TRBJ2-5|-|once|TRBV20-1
TGCATGGGTTGGGTCTCCGGGGAGACCCAGTACTTC
CMGWVSGETQYF
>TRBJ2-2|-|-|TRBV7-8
TGTGCCAGCAGCTTAGTAGGGGCAGCAGCGAACACCGGGGAGCTGTTTTTT
CASSLVGAAANTGELFF
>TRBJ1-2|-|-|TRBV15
TGTGCCACCAGCAGAGATCGGCAACTATATGGCTACACCTTC
CATSRDRQLYGYTF
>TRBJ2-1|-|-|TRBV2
TGTGCCAGCCGCACAGAGAATGAGCAGTTCTTC
CASRTENEQFF
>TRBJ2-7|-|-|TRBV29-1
TGCAGCGTTGGTCGGGACAACTACTACGAGCAGTACTTC
CSVGRDNYYEQYF
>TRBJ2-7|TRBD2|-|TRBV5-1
TGCGCCAGCAGCCCGCAAGCGGGACCAGGGCACGAGCAGTACTTC
CASSPQAGPGHEQYF
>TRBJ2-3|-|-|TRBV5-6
TGTGCCAGCAGCTTGAGCAACACAGATACGCAGTATTTT
CASSLSNTDTQYF
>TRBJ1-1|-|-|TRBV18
TGTGCCAGCTCACCAGTGGGGATGGTGAACACTGAAGCTTTCTTT
CASSPVGMVNTEAFF
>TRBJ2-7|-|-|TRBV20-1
TGCAGTGCTAGAGTCAGCGGCTACGAGCAGTACTTC
CSARVSGYEQYF
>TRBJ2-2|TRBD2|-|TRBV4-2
TGTGCCAGCAGCCCCGGAGCGGGATGGACCGGGGAGCTGTTTTTT
CASSPGAGWTGELFF
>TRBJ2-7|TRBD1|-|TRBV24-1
TGTGCCACCAGTCCTAACAGGGGATCCTACGAGCAGTACTTC
CATSPNRGSYEQYF
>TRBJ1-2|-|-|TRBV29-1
TGCAGCGTTGATCAGGGGACCTATGGCTACACCTTC
CSVDQGTYGYTF
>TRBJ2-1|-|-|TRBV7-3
TGTGCCAGCAGCGGACTGGGCTTGAAGCAGTTCTTC
CASSGLGLKQFF
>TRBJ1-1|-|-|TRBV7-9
TGTGCCAGCAGCTTCCCCGTTAGGGACACTGAAGCTTTCTTT
CASSFPVRDTEAFF
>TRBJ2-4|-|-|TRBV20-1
TGCAGTGCTAGGAGGGAGGGGGTAGCCAAAAACATTCAGTACTTC
CSARREGVAKNIQYF
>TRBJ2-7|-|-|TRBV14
TGTGCCAGCAGCCAAGGGGACGGTGGGGCATACTCGTACGAGCAGTACTTC
CASSQGDGGAYSYEQYF
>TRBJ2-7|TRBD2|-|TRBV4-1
TGCGCCAGCAGCCGGGAACTAGCGGTCTACGAGCAGTACTTC
CASSRELAVYEQYF
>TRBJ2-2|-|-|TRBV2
TGTGCCAGCAGTGTGGACCCCAGTTTCGACGGGGAGCTGTTTTTT
CASSVDPSFDGELFF
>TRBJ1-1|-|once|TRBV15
TGTGCCACCAGCAGAGATAGGGGAAACACTGAAGCTTTCTTT
CATSRDRGNTEAFF
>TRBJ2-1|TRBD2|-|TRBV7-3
TGTGCCAGCAGCGTTTTAGCGGGGGGGGTCGATGAGCAGTTCTTC
CASSVLAGGVDEQFF
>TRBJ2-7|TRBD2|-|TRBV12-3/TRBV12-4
TGTGCCAGCAGCCCTAGCGGGAGCTCCTACGAGCAGTACTTC
CASSPSGSSYEQYF
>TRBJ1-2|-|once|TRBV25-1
TGTGCCAGCAGTGCCACCCAGAAGGGTGGCTACACCTTC
CASSATQKGGYTF
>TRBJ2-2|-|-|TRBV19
TGTGCCAGTACCTCTGGAAGGGTGGAGCTGTTTTTT
CASTSGRVELFF
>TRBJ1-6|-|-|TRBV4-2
TGTGCCAGCAGCCAAGATCTAGGGGAGAGGAATTCACCCCTCCACTTT
CASSQDLGERNSPLHF
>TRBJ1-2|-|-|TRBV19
TGTGCCAGTAGCCCCAAGACGGATGTTTATGGCTACACCTTC
CASSPKTDVYGYTF
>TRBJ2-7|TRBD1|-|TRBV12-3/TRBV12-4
TGTGCCAGCAAATTAGGGACAGGGGGTACCTACGAGCAGTACTTC
CASKLGTGGTYEQYF
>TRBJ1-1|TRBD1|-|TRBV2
TGTGCCAGCAGTGAGAGGGGGCCGAACACTGAAGCTTTCTTT
CASSERGPNTEAFF
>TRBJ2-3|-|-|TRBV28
TGTGCCAGCAGTTCCGGAGCCCGCAGGGGTTTGGCAGATACGCAGTATTTT
CASSSGARRGLADTQYF
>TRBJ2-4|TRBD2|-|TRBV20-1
TGCAGTGCTAGAGACGAGACTAGCGGGAGGAACATTCAGTACTTC
CSARDETSGRNIQYF
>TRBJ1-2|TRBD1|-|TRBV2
TGTGCCAGCAGTTTGGGACAGACAGCTAACTATGGCTACACCTTC
CASSLGQTANYGYTF
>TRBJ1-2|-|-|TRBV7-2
TGTGCCAGCAGAGCGACAGCGTGGGGCTACACCTTC
CASRATAWGYTF
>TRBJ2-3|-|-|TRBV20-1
TGCAGTGCCCACGAGGGCGGACGCACAGATACGCAGTATTTT
CSAHEGGRTDTQYF
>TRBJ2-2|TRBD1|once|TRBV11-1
TGTGCCAGCAGCTCCCGATCAGGGACAGGGAGTACCGGGGAGCTGTTTTTT
CASSSRSGTGSTGELFF
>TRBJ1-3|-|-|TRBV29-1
TGCAGCGTTGTGACAGACAACTCTGGAAACACCATATATTTT
CSVVTDNSGNTIYF
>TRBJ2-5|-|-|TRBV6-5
TGTGCCAGCAGTTACTCCGGCAGAGCCGCGGAGACCCAGTACTTC
CASSYSGRAAETQYF
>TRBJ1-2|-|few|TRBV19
TGTGCCAGTAGCCTCCAAGGGGTTGGCGAAAACTATGGCTACACCTTC
CASSLQGVGENYGYTF
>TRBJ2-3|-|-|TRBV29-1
TGCAGCGTTCCGCCGGGACTAAGAGAGGGGGCGCAGTATTTT
CSVPPGLREGAQYF
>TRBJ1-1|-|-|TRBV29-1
TGCAGCGTCGGGCGGGGGTACAACACTGAAGCTTTCTTT
CSVGRGYNTEAFF
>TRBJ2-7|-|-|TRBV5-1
TGCGCCAGCAGCTCCGCAGGACTTGCTGTACGGCAGTACTTC
CASSSAGLAVRQYF
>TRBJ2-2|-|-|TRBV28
TGTGCCAGCAGTTTATTAGGGGGTGGCACCGGGGAGCTGTTTTTT
CASSLLGGGTGELFF
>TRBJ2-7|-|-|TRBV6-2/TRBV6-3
TGTGCCAGCCAGTTAACCAGGGTGGCCTACGAGCAGTACTTC
CASQLTRVAYEQYF
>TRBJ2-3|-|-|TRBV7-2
TGTGCCAGCGGTGAGGGGCACGGAGATACGCAGTATTTT
CASGEGHGDTQYF
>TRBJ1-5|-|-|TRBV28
TGTGCCAGCAGTTTATCGCAGGGTTATAGCAATCAGCCCCAGCATTTT
CASSLSQGYSNQPQHF
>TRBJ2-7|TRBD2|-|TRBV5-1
TGCGCCAGCAGCTCTAGCGGGAGGAACTCCTACGAGCAGTACTTC
CASSSSGRNSYEQYF
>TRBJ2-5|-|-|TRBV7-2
TGTGCCAGCAGCCGACGTGGGGGGGAGACCCAGTACTTC
CASSRRGGETQYF
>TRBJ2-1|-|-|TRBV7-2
TGTGCCAGCAGCTTAGGCCTCTATTCCTACAATGAGCAGTTCTTC
CASSLGLYSYNEQFF
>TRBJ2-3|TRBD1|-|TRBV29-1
TGCAGCGTCGATCAGACAGGGGGAAGGGATACGCAGTATTTT
CSVDQTGGRDTQYF
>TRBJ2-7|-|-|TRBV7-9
TGTGCCAGCAGCTTGGGGGACTCCAGAAGGGAGCAGTACTTC
CASSLGDSRREQYF
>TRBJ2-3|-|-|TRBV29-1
TGCAGCGCTGGTCGGGGCAGCACAGATACGCAGTATTTT
CSAGRGSTDTQYF